Sequencing of this TCR beta chain was carried out in a study of blood T cell repertoires in COVID-19 (dated by TCRdb to 2018 to 2021). For context, the study as a whole: Collaborator samples came from the United States, Italy and Spain and covered acute and convalescent phases of COVID-19. The prospective study material was composed of cDNA or gDNA derived from T cells, B-cell-depleted T cells, or PBMCs. Deeply sampled blood TCRbeta repertoires from subjects exposed to, actively infected with, or recovered from COVID-19 were included in the dataset. The repertoires were released in a freely available public database intended as a resource for research on the immune response to SARS-CoV-2. The samples were drawn from the first 160 participants of the ongoing ImmuneRACE study and from over a thousand subjects provided by 6 global collaborators. Sample metadata almost always included a de-identified subject ID, COVID-19 status, age in years and sex. HLA class I and class II types, where available, came from metadata supplied by the sample provider rather than from assay-based typing.

On this clone itself: Its specific antigen is unknown. Base qualities are not at hand, and no much larger clone is one base apart.

TCRbeta CDR3 regions were amplified from genomic DNA using the immunoSEQ Assay, a bias-controlled multiplex PCR. The original methods were these. Nucleated cell counts per sample were estimated from amplification of reference gene primers within the assay. To quantify the absolute abundance of each unique TCRbeta CDR3 rearrangement, sequence reads were collapsed and filtered. For each sample, productive Simpson clonality was calculated as the square root of Simpson's diversity index across productive rearrangements. This immuneACCESS table, as held by TCRdb, lists in-frame sequences with V and J called but not all clones. Of the missing ones, under half trace to an unresolved V gene in checked studies; the others have no known cause. From that table come the V and J calls and clone size; the DNA was used to work out D and trimming. The table for this sample lists around 40,000 clones; roughly 78% of them were counted only once. The ten biggest clones cover around 20% of the sample.

CDR3 length: 15 amino acids, cysteine to phenylalanine. The entry retains the CDR3 DNA only, 45 bases that are in frame from base 1. Trimming takes 5 bases from V and 3 bases from J, and the germline ends sit 15 bases apart. Reading the germline V gene gives CDR1 SGHVS and CDR2 FNYEAQ. Paper-wide results and their limitations: How much clinical and demographic metadata was included differed by source and by participant, and the metadata was provided uncurated.

The collaborating institutions used their own protocols to collect whole blood in K2EDTA tubes. For TCRbeta analysis, collaborators shipped samples as frozen whole blood, isolated PBMCs, or DNA extracted from either of those sample types. In this chain, TRBV7-6 is recombined with TRBJ2-3; D gene: possibly TRBD2, on 6 matching bases. The source is a man aged 65-85 years with acute or convalescent COVID-19. Material: peripheral blood. The CDR3 corresponds to CASSPWGVWTDTQYF. The base sequence is TGTGCCAGCAGCCCCTGGGGGGTTTGGACAGATACGCAGTATTTT.